The clone carrying this TCR beta chain was detected only a few times. The CDR3 runs 15 residues. Germline assignment: CDR1 SEHNR and CDR2 FQNEAQ (reference sequence). V was clipped by 4 bases and J by 3 bases, with 15 bases between them. The sample comes from a study of shared T cell receptors in the human thymus. This table comes from immunoSEQ multiplex PCR, and its TCRdb copy is limited to in-frame clones, with some not included. The table has about 500,000 clones, 70% to 80% seen once; the top ten hold about 0.012%. These data also featured in a second study, about human thymus T cells.

The sample taken for sequencing was thymocytes. The source is a boy under two years old with a congenital heart defect. The chain joins TRBV7-9 to TRBJ1-2; D gene ambiguous. The CDR3 coding sequence is TGTGCCAGCAGCTCCACGGGTCTTTATCACTATGGCTACACCTTC. This codes for CASSSTGLYHYGYTF. The whole variable domain, remainder taken from reference TRBV7-9 and TRBJ1-2, is DTGVSQNPRHKITKRGQNVTFRCDPISEHNRLYWYRQTLGQGPEFLTYFQNEAQLEKSRLLSDRFSAERPKGSFSTLEIQRTEQGDSAMYLCASSSTGLYHYGYTFGSGTRLTVV.